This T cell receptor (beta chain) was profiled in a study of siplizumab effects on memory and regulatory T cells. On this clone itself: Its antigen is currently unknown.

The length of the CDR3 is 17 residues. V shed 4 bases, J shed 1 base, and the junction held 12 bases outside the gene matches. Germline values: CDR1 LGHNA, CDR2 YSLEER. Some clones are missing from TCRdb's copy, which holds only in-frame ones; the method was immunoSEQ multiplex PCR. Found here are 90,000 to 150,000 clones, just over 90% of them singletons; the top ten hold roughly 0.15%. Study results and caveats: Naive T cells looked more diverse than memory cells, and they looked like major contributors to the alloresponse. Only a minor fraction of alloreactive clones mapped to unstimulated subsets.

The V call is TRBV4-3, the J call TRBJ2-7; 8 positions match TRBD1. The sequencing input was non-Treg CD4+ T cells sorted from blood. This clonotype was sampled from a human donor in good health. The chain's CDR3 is CASSPGQGTPLSYEQYF. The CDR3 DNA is TGCGCCAGCAGCCCCGGACAGGGCACTCCTTTATCCTACGAGCAGTACTTC.